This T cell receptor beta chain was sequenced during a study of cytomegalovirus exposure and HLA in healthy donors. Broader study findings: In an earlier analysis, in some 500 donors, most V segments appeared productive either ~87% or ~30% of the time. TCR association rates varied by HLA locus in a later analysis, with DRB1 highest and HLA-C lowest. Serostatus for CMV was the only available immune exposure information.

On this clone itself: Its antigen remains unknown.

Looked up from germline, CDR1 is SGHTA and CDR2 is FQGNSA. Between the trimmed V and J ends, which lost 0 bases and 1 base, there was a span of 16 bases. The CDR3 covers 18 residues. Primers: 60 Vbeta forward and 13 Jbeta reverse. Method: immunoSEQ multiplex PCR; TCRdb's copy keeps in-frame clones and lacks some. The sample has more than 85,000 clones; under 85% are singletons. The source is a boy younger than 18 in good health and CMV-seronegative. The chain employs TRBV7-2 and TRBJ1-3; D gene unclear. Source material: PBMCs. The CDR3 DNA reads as TGTGCCAGCAGCTTAGCAGCCGGAATTGTGAGGTCTGGAAACACCATATATTTT. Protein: CASSLAAGIVRSGNTIYF.